This TCR beta chain was documented in a study of memory CD4+ T cells and cytomegalovirus serostatus. J was trimmed by 3 bases and V by 2 bases; bases with no gene match: 2. The CDR3 is 15 amino acids. Germline CDR1 reads SGHTS; CDR2 reads YDEGEE. Libraries were prepared by immunoSEQ multiplex PCR; TCRdb keeps only in-frame clonotypes and omits some of them. The sample shows 56,000 or so clones, roughly 87% of them seen only once. The sort gate was single viable CD3+CD4+CD8-CD45RO+ cells for memory CD4+ T cells. Serum IgG to CMV pp150, pp28, p38 and p52 defined serostatus. The source is an adult in good health and CMV-seronegative. Sequencing was performed on memory CD4+ T cells from blood. The V call is TRBV5-8, the J call TRBJ1-2, with TRBD1 identical over 12 bases. The CDR3 DNA is TGTGCCAGCAGCTTAGGGACAGGGGGCTACTATGGCTACACCTTC. It is translated as CASSLGTGGYYGYTF.